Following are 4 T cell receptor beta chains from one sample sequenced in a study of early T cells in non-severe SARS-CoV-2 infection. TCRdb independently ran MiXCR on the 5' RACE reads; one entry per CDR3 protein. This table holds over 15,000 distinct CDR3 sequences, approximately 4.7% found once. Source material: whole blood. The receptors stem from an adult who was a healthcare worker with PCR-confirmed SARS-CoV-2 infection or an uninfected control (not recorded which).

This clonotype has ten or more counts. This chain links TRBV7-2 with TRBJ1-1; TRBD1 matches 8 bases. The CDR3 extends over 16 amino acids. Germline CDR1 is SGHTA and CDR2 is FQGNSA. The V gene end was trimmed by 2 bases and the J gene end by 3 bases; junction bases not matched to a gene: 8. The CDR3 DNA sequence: TGTGCCAGCAGCTTACTCCCCGGACAGGGCGACACTGAAGCTTTCTTT. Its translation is CASSLLPGQGDTEAFF. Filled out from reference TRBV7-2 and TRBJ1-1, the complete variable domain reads GAGVSQSPSNKVTEKGKDVELRCDPISGHTALYWYRQSLGQGLEFLIYFQGNSAPDKSGLPSDRFSAERTGGSVSTLTIQRTQQEDSAVYLCASSLLPGQGDTEAFFGQGTRLTVV.

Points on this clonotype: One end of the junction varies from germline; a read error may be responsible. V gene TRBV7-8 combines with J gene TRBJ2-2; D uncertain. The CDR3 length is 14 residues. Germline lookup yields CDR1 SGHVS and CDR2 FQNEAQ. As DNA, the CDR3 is TGTGCCAGCAGCGTAGCCGCGAACACCGGGGAGCTGTTTTTT. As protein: CASSVAANTGELFF.

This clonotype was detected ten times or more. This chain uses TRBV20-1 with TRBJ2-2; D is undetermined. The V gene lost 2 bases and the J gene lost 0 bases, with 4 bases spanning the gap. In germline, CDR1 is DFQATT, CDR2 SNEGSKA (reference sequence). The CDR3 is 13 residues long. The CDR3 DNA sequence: TGCAGTGCTAGACCAGCGAACACCGGGGAGCTGTTTTTT. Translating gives CSARPANTGELFF.

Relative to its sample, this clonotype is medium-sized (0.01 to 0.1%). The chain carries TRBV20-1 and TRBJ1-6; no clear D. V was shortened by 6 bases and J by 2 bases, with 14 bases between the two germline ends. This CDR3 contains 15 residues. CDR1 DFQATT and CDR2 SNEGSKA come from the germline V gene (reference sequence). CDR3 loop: CSAQPGGAYNSPLHF. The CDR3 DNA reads TGCAGTGCGCAGCCGGGAGGCGCCTATAATTCACCCCTCCACTTT.